The present TCR beta chain was sequenced within a study of human T cells and chemical hapten exposure. Study in general: Donors were sensitized with 2% DPC on the upper inner arm. Upper-back patches of 0.01% DPC were read at 6 days. Notes on the study in general: Patch test score tracked positively with PT1 expanded TCR counts. While controls formed fewer of them, expanded TCRs formed significantly more large CDR3 similarity clusters.

This clonotype was detected ten times or more. Its antigen is currently unknown. MiXCR was run by TCRdb on the RACE reads, yielding one entry per CDR3 protein. The table records around 150,000 distinct CDR3 sequences, about 30% of them present only once. Germline-derived CDR1 and CDR2 are SGHAT and FQNNGV. The V gene lost 6 bases and the J gene lost 4 bases, with 5 bases spanning the gap. The CDR3 is 11 residues long. Time point noted: patch test 3, about 24 weeks after DPC sensitization. The treatment: therapeutic diphenylcyclopropenone sensitization with weekly scalp DPC. This sequence originates from a woman under 30 with alopecia areata. Some clones in this sample may be carry-over from other donors' samples. Specimen: whole blood, collected in connection with sensitization to the hapten diphenylcyclopropenone (DPC). The chain recombines TRBV11-2 with TRBJ2-3; D call uncertain. CDR3 loop: CASRDADTQYF. As DNA, the CDR3 is TGTGCCAGCAGGGACGCAGATACGCAGTATTTT.